The 22 T cell receptor beta chains in this list originate from one sample, sequenced in a study of cytomegalovirus exposure and HLA in healthy donors. Sequencing used immunoSEQ multiplex PCR; TCRdb keeps in-frame clones, though not all of them. The table lists approximately 160,000 clones, about 90% of them singletons, with about 2.9% in the top ten. Sequenced: PBMCs. These receptors came from a woman under 30 in good health and CMV-seropositive.

The chain carries TRBV5-1 and TRBJ2-3; the D gene is possibly TRBD2 (6 bases). V lost 4 bases and J 0 bases, leaving 15 bases between the germline ends. CDR3 length: 16 residues. Per the germline V gene, CDR1 is SGHRS and CDR2 is YFSETQ. CDR3 sequence (DNA): TGCGCCAGCAGCCCCGGTTACGGGGGAAGCACAGATACGCAGTATTTT. Translated, it gives CASSPGYGGSTDTQYF.

The CDR3 region has the DNA TGTGCCAGCAGCTTACACAGGGATGCTGGAAACACCATATATTTT. Its protein product is CASSLHRDAGNTIYF. The gene calls are TRBV11-2 and TRBJ1-3, with a weak D call TRBD1 (6 bases). The CDR3 loop spans 15 amino acids. Trimming took off 2 bases at V and 2 bases at J, with 10 bases between the two ends. In germline, CDR1 is SGHAT, CDR2 FQNNGV.

V gene TRBV15 combines with J gene TRBJ1-5; D is possibly TRBD1 (5 bases). The CDR3 consists of 14 residues. Trimming stripped 6 bases from V and 4 bases from J, with 13 bases between. Germline CDR1 reads LNHNV; CDR2 reads YYDKDF (reference sequence). In nucleotides, the CDR3 is TGTGCCACCAGTAATTCGGGGGGGAATCAGCCCCAGCATTTT. This codes for CATSNSGGNQPQHF.

CDR3 in amino acids: CASSLTGGELGTEAFF. The CDR3 DNA reads as TGCGCCAGCAGCTTGACAGGGGGCGAGTTGGGAACTGAAGCTTTCTTT. This chain uses TRBV5-1 with TRBJ1-1; 9 nucleotides align to TRBD1. The CDR3 length is 16 residues. Germline CDR1 and CDR2: SGHRS and YFSETQ. V lost 1 base, J lost 5 bases, and 9 bases stayed unmatched.

The chain combines TRBV2 with TRBJ2-1; D not certain. This CDR3 spans 12 amino acids. The V gene lost 6 bases and the J gene lost 7 bases, with 10 bases spanning the gap. Germline lookup yields CDR1 SNHLY and CDR2 FYNNEI. CDR3 sequence reads: CASRRERNEQFF. CDR3 DNA sequence: TGTGCCAGCAGACGCGAGAGGAATGAGCAGTTCTTC.

The chain recombines TRBV5-4 with TRBJ2-2, with D possibly matching TRBD2 (6 bases). V lost 0 bases, J lost 4 bases, and 10 bases lay in between. Germline loops: CDR1 SGHNT, CDR2 YYREEE (reference sequence). CDR3 length: 15 residues. CDR3 DNA: TGTGCCAGCAGCTTGGCGGCGGGAACCACCGGGGAGCTGTTTTTT. As protein: CASSLAAGTTGELFF.

The chain has TRBV4-1 and TRBJ2-7; the match to TRBD1 covers 9 bases. The CDR3 length is 15 residues. The germline gives CDR1 MGHRA, CDR2 YSYEKL. J was trimmed by 6 bases and V by 4 bases; bases with no gene match: 10. CDR3 in amino acids: CASSPSTGGWGEQYF. The CDR3 DNA follows: TGCGCCAGCAGCCCCTCGACAGGGGGATGGGGCGAGCAGTACTTC.

The chain joins TRBV13 to TRBJ2-3; D not resolved. The CDR3 has 14 residues. Germline CDR1 reads PRHDT; CDR2 reads FYEKMQ (reference sequence). V was pared by 2 bases and J by 4 bases, with 10 bases between. The CDR3 here is CASSLFGHPDTQYF. CDR3 nucleotide sequence: TGTGCCAGCAGCTTATTTGGGCACCCAGATACGCAGTATTTT.

This clone showed up just once. This chain connects TRBV11-2 to TRBJ2-4; a weak D match, TRBD2 (6 bases). This CDR3 region has 17 residues. Germline CDR1 SGHAT, CDR2 FQNNGV. The V end was cut by 0 bases, the J end by 0 bases, with 12 bases between. The CDR3 loop is CASSLEGGTLAKNIQYF. The DNA for the CDR3 is TGTGCCAGCAGCTTAGAGGGGGGAACTCTAGCCAAAAACATTCAGTACTTC.

J is TRBJ2-7 and V is TRBV2, with D unclear. Trimming shortened V by 3 bases and J by 5 bases, and 14 bases separated the two germline ends. The CDR3 spans 14 residues. CDR1 and CDR2 from the germline V gene are SNHLY and FYNNEI. CDR3 DNA: TGTGCCAGCAGTGACTCGGCCAGGATCGACGAGCAGTACTTC. Translated: CASSDSARIDEQYF.

The V and J genes are TRBV7-9 and TRBJ2-1; D gene ambiguous. Germline V gene lookup returns CDR1 SEHNR and CDR2 FQNEAQ (reference sequence). Deletions cut 5 bases from V and 4 bases from J, with 18 bases between. This CDR3 region has 16 residues. This chain's CDR3 is CASSPPRQVQYNEQFF. The DNA for the CDR3 is TGTGCCAGCAGCCCCCCCCGGCAGGTCCAGTACAATGAGCAGTTCTTC.

CDR3 region: CASRRGLEGDTGELFF. In nucleotides, the CDR3 is TGTGCCAGCAGAAGGGGGCTCGAAGGGGACACCGGGGAGCTGTTTTTT. The chain links TRBV27 to TRBJ2-2; TRBD1 agrees at 7 bases. J gave up 3 bases and V 6 bases, and 10 bases lay outside the gene matches. Germline CDR1 MNHEY, CDR2 SMNVEV (reference sequence). The CDR3 sequence is 16 residues long.

V and J are TRBV7-3 and TRBJ2-5, with 8 bases fitting TRBD2. Germline lookup yields CDR1 SGHTA and CDR2 FQGTGA. The CDR3 length is 15 residues. V trimming: 2 bases; J trimming: 5 bases; junction bases outside the gene matches: 7. The CDR3 sequence is CASSLGGLVTETQYF. In DNA, the CDR3 is TGTGCCAGCAGCTTAGGGGGACTAGTTACGGAGACCCAGTACTTC.

V usage is TRBV15 and J usage is TRBJ2-5, with TRBD2 matching over 11 bases. Trimming at V came to 0 bases and at J to 2 bases, leaving 5 bases not matched to a gene. The V gene's germline CDR1 is LNHNV and CDR2 YYDKDF (reference sequence). CDR3 size: 17 residues. The CDR3 spells CATSREGLAGEQETQYF. The CDR3 region has the DNA TGTGCCACCAGCAGAGAAGGACTAGCGGGCGAGCAAGAGACCCAGTACTTC. Filled out from reference TRBV15 and TRBJ2-5, the complete variable domain reads DAMVIQNPRYQVTQFGKPVTLSCSQTLNHNVMYWYQQKSSQAPKLLFHYYDKDFNNEADTPDNFQSRRPNTSFCFLDIRSPGLGDTAMYLCATSREGLAGEQETQYFGPGTRLLVL.

The chain uses TRBV14 and TRBJ1-1; D might be TRBD1 (5 bases). CDR3 length: 13 residues. V shed 0 bases and J shed 8 bases, with 10 bases lying between them. Germline V CDR1 and CDR2: SGHDN, FVKESK. The CDR3 is CASSQDLEGEAFF. The CDR3 region has the DNA TGTGCCAGCAGCCAAGACTTGGAGGGGGAAGCTTTCTTT.

The chain uses TRBV9 and TRBJ2-7, with 9 bases that match TRBD1. The ends lost 2 bases at V and 3 bases at J; junction bases unmatched: 6. Germline assignment: CDR1 SGDLS and CDR2 YYNGEE. This CDR3 spans 15 amino acids. This CDR3 is CASSVGTGTIYEQYF. The CDR3, as DNA: TGTGCCAGCAGCGTGGGGACAGGGACCATCTACGAGCAGTACTTC. Full variable domain (missing parts from reference TRBV9 and TRBJ2-7): DSGVTQTPKHLITATGQRVTLRCSPRSGDLSVYWYQQSLDQGLQFLIQYYNGEERAKGNILERFSAQQFPDLHSELNLSSLELGDSALYFCASSVGTGTIYEQYFGPGTRLTVT.

This clone was seen a handful of times. V is TRBV9 and J is TRBJ2-7; D is perhaps TRBD1 (5 bases). V lost 2 bases to trimming and J lost 5 bases, with 14 bases between them. The CDR3 runs 14 residues. The germline CDR1 and CDR2 sequences are SGDLS and YYNGEE. The CDR3 reads CASSVAPARDEQYF. The CDR3 nucleotides read TGTGCCAGCAGCGTCGCACCCGCCAGGGACGAGCAGTACTTC.

This chain connects TRBV6-6 to TRBJ1-4, with no clear D. V dropped 2 bases and J dropped 8 bases, with 9 bases sitting between them. This CDR3 is 13 amino acids long. Looked up from germline, CDR1 is MNHNY and CDR2 is SVGAGI (reference sequence). The CDR3 reads CASSYPGFEKLFF. The DNA of the CDR3 is TGTGCCAGCAGTTACCCAGGTTTCGAAAAACTGTTTTTT.

The chain links TRBV9 to TRBJ1-2, with a tentative D call TRBD1 (6 bases). V lost 4 bases and J lost 5, with 12 bases in between. CDR1 and CDR2 (germline): SGDLS, YYNGEE. The CDR3 spans 13 residues. CDR3 sequence reads: CASSPSGVYGYTF. CDR3 nucleotides: TGTGCCAGCAGCCCTTCAGGGGTATATGGCTACACCTTC.

The chain recombines TRBV11-2 with TRBJ1-1; 8 bases are a match to TRBD1. CDR3 length: 15 residues. From germline, CDR1 is SGHAT and CDR2 FQNNGV. The V segment lost 6 bases and the J segment 0 bases; nucleotides outside the gene matches: 6. The CDR3 nucleotides read TGTGCCAGCAGTTCCGGGACAGGTTTGAACACTGAAGCTTTCTTT. It codes for CASSSGTGLNTEAFF.

The V and J genes are TRBV4-1 and TRBJ2-7, with a tentative D call TRBD2 (6 bases). The V gene lost 2 bases and the J gene lost 7 bases, with 15 bases spanning the gap. In germline, CDR1 is MGHRA, CDR2 YSYEKL. There are 14 residues in the CDR3. The CDR3 DNA sequence: TGCGCCAGCAGCCAACCTATGGTCGGGGGAGAGCAGTACTTC. Amino acids: CASSQPMVGGEQYF.

There are a few counts of this clone. This sequence joins TRBV4-2 and TRBJ2-7; D might be TRBD2 (5 bases). Germline CDR1 LGHNA, CDR2 YNFKEQ. Trimming shortened V by 0 bases and J by 1 base, and 13 bases separated the two germline ends. This CDR3 contains 16 residues. The CDR3 bases are TGTGCCAGCAGCCAAGATTCGGAAGGACTTTCCTACGAGCAGTACTTC. It is translated as CASSQDSEGLSYEQYF.